A selection of T cell receptor beta chains follows, all from one sample in a study of CD8 T cells in Susac syndrome. TCRdb used MiXCR to reprocess the immunoSEQ multiplex PCR reads, holding one entry per CDR3 protein. The sample gives about 76,000 distinct CDR3 sequences, approximately 93% of which show up once; 0.45% to 0.55% is in the top ten. Sequenced: CD8+ T cells from PBMCs. The receptors were gathered from a human donor with Susac syndrome. Each CDR3 is given with its conserved first and last residue. The D gene is left open where the match is weak. Size is stated for part of the rows, as once, few or many counts, or as a class when the clone is expanded.

CDR3: CASNPPKSGRRPTHNEQFF
DNA: TGTGCCAGCAATCCCCCTAAGAGCGGGAGGAGACCGACTCACAATGAGCAGTTCTTC
size: NA
V: TRBV27
D: TRBD2
J: TRBJ2-1

CDR3: CASSEVRQEKLFF
DNA: TGTGCCAGCAGTGAAGTCCGACAGGAAAAACTGTTTTTT
size: NA
V: TRBV6-1
D: NA
J: TRBJ1-4

CDR3: CASSYIHRGSTEAFF
DNA: TGTGCCAGCAGTTACATTCACAGGGGGAGCACTGAAGCTTTCTTT
size: NA
V: TRBV6-5
D: TRBD1
J: TRBJ1-1

CDR3: CASSSAGQGFYGYTF
DNA: TGCGCCAGCAGCTCCGCCGGACAGGGCTTCTATGGCTACACCTTC
size: few
V: TRBV5-1
D: TRBD1
J: TRBJ1-2

CDR3: CSASWSNYGYTF
DNA: TGCAGTGCTAGTTGGTCTAACTATGGCTACACCTTC
size: NA
V: TRBV20-1
D: NA
J: TRBJ1-2

CDR3: CSATRGVANTGELFF
DNA: TGCAGTGCTACACGTGGGGTGGCCAACACCGGGGAGCTGTTTTTT
size: NA
V: TRBV20-1
D: NA
J: TRBJ2-2

CDR3: CSARDIQGGNQPQHF
DNA: TGCAGTGCTAGGGATATACAGGGGGGCAATCAGCCCCAGCATTTT
size: NA
V: TRBV20-1
D: TRBD1
J: TRBJ1-5

CDR3: CASSASTGRSEKLFF
DNA: TGTGCCAGCAGTGCTTCGACAGGGAGGAGTGAAAAACTGTTTTTT
size: NA
V: TRBV6-4
D: TRBD1
J: TRBJ1-4

CDR3: CASSPPGLAGGPGNEQFF
DNA: TGTGCCAGCTCACCTCCGGGACTAGCGGGAGGGCCAGGGAATGAGCAGTTCTTC
size: once
V: TRBV18
D: TRBD2
J: TRBJ2-1

CDR3: CASSLGLGRTYEQYF
DNA: TGTGCCAGCAGCTTGGGGTTAGGGAGAACCTACGAGCAGTACTTC
size: once
V: TRBV5-4
D: NA
J: TRBJ2-7

CDR3: CASRLGGGGRATNEQFF
DNA: TGTGCCAGCAGACTAGGGGGTGGCGGGAGGGCCACGAATGAGCAGTTCTTC
size: NA
V: TRBV27
D: TRBD2
J: TRBJ2-1

CDR3: CASSQDLSGSAYEQYF
DNA: TGTGCCAGCAGCCAAGATCTCAGCGGGTCGGCCTACGAGCAGTACTTC
size: few
V: TRBV4-2
D: NA
J: TRBJ2-7

CDR3: CASSLVPGSYEQYF
DNA: TGTGCCAGCAGTTTGGTCCCGGGCTCCTACGAGCAGTACTTC
size: NA
V: TRBV28
D: NA
J: TRBJ2-7

CDR3: CASSAPLVLEQYF
DNA: TGTGCCAGCAGTGCCCCCCTTGTCCTCGAGCAGTACTTC
size: once
V: TRBV25-1
D: NA
J: TRBJ2-7

CDR3: CASSLRSGGFSGNTIYF
DNA: TGTGCCAGCAGCTTAAGATCAGGGGGCTTCTCTGGAAACACCATATATTTT
size: once
V: TRBV11-2
D: TRBD1
J: TRBJ1-3

CDR3: CASNWGLFTEQFF
DNA: TGTGCCAGTAACTGGGGCCTCTTCACTGAGCAGTTCTTC
size: NA
V: TRBV19
D: NA
J: TRBJ2-1

CDR3: CASSGSADTQYF
DNA: TGTGCCAGCAGTGGGTCCGCAGATACGCAGTATTTT
size: NA
V: TRBV5-4
D: NA
J: TRBJ2-3